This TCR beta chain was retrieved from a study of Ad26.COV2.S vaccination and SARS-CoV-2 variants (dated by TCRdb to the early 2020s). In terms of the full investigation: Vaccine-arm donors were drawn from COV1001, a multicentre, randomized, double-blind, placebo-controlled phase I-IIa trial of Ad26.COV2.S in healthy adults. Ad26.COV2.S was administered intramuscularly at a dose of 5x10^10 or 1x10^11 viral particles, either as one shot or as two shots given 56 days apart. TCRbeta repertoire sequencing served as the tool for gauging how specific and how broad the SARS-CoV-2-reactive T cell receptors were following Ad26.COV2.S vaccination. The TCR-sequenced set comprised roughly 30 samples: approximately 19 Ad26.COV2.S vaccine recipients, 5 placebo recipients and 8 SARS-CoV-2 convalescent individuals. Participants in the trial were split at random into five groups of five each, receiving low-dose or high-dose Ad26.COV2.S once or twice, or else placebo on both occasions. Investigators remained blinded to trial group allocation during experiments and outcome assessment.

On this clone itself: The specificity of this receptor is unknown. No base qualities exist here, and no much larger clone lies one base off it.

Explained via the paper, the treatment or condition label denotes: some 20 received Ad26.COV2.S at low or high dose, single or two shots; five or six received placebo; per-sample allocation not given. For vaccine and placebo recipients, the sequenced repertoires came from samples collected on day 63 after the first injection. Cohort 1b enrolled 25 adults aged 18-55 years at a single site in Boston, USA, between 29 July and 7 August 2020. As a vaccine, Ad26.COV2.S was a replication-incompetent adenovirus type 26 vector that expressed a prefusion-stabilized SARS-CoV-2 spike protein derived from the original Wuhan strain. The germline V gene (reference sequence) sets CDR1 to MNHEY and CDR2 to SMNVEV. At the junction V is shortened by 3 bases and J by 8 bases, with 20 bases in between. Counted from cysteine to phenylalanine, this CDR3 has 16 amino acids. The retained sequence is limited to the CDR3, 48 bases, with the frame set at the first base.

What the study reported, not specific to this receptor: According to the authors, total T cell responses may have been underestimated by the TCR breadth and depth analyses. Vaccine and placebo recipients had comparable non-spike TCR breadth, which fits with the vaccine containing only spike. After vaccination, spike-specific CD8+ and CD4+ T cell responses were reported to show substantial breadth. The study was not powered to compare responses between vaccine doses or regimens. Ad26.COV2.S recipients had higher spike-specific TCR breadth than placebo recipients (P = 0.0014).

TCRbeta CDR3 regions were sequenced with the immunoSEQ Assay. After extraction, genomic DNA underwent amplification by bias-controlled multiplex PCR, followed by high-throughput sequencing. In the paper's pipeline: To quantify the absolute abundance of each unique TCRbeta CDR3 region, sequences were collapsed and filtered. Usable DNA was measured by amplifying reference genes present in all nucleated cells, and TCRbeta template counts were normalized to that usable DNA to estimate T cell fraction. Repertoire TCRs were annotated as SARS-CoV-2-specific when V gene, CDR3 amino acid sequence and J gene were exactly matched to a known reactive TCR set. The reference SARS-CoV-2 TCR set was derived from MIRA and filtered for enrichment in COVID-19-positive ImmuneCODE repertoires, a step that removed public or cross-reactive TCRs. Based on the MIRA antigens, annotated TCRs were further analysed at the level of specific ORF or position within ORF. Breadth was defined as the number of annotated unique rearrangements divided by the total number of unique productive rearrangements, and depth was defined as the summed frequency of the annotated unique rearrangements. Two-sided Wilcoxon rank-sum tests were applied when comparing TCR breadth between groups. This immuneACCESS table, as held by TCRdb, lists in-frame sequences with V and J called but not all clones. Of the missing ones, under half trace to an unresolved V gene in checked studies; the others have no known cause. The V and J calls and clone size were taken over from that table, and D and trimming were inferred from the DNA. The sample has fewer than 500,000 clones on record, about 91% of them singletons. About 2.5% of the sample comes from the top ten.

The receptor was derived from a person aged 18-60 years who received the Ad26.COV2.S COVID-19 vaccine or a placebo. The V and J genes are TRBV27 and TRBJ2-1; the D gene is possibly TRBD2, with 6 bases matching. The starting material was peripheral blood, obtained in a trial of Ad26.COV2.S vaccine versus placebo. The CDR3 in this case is CASSFSSGRLVHEQFF. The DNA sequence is TGTGCCAGCAGTTTTTCAAGTGGGAGGTTGGTCCATGAGCAGTTCTTC.